What follows describes a single TCR beta chain. Antigen specificity is unknown. The source of the sample is a study of CD4 T cells in relation to SARS-CoV-2 and coronaviruses. Profiling relied on immunoSEQ multiplex PCR, and the TCRdb table lists in-frame clones only, not all of them. This sample has 43,000 or so clones, with approximately 80% found just once. Trimming took 7 bases from V and 4 from J; bases not matched to a gene: 10. CDR1 and CDR2 (germline): KGHSH, LQKENI. The CDR3 has 15 amino acids. This receptor was identified in an adult with COVID-19. The sample taken for sequencing was naive CD4+ T cells from PBMCs, cultured in vitro. Subset of the sample: naive CD4+ T cells isolated by negative enrichment. The J gene is TRBJ2-1, the V gene TRBV18, with TRBD2 matching over 7 bases. CDR3 bases: TGTGCCAGCTTGCCCGCGGGAGCAAGGTACAATGAGCAGTTCTTC. This sequence encodes CASLPAGARYNEQFF.